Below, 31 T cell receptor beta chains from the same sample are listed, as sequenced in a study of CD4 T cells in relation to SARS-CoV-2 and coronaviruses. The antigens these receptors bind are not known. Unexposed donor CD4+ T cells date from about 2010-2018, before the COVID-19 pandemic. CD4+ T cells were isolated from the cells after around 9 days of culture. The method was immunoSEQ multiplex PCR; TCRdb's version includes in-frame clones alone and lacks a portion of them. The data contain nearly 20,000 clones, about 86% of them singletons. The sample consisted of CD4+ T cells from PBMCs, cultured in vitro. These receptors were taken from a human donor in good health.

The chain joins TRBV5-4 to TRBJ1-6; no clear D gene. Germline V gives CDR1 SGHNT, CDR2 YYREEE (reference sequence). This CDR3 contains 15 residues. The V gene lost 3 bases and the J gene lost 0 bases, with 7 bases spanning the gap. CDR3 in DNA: TGTGCCAGCAGCTCATCCGGCTCCTATAATTCACCCCTCCACTTT. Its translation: CASSSSGSYNSPLHF.

CDR3 sequence: CASSLDLGEQYF. CDR3 sequence (DNA): TGTGCCAGCAGCTTAGATCTCGGAGAGCAGTACTTC. The rearrangement links TRBV11-3 to TRBJ2-7; no clear D gene. V was trimmed by 0 bases and J by 7 bases, leaving 7 bases between them. This CDR3 has 12 amino acids. Germline V gene sequence: CDR1 SGHNT, CDR2 YENEEA.

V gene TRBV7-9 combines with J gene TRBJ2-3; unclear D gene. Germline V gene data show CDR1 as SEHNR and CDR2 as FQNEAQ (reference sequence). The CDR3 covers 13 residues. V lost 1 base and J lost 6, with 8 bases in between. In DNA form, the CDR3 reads TGTGCCAGCAGCTTAGTCGTTGCCGATACGCAGTATTTT. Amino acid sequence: CASSLVVADTQYF.

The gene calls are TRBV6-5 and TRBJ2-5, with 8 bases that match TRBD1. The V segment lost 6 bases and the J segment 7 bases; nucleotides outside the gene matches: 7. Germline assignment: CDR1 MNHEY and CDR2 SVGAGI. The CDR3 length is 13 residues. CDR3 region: CASRTGASVTQYF. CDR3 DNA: TGTGCCAGCAGGACAGGGGCGTCGGTGACCCAGTACTTC.

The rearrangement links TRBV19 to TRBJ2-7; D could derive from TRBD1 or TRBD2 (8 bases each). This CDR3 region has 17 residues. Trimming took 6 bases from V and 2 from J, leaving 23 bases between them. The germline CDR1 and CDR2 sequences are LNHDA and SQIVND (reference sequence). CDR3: CASSPRGLAGFAYEQYF. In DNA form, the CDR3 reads TGTGCCAGTAGCCCCAGGGGGCTAGCGGGTTTTGCCTACGAGCAGTACTTC.

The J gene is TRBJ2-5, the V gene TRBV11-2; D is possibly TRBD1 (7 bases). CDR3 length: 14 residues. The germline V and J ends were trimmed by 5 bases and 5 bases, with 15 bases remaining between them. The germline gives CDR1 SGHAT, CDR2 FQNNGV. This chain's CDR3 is CASSRQGGGETQYF. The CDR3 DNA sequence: TGTGCCAGCAGCCGGCAGGGGGGCGGGGAGACCCAGTACTTC.

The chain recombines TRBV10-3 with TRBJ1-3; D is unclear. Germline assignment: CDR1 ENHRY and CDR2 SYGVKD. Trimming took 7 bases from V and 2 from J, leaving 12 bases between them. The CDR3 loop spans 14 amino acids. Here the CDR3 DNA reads TGTGCCATCAAAGGAAGGGTCACTGGAAACACCATATATTTT. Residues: CAIKGRVTGNTIYF.

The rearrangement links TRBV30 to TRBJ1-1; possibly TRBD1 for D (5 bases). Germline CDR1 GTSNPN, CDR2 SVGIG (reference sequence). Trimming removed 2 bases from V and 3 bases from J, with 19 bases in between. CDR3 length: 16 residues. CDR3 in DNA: TGTGCCTGGAGTTCCCCGGGGCGGGGGTGGGACACTGAAGCTTTCTTT. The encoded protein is CAWSSPGRGWDTEAFF.

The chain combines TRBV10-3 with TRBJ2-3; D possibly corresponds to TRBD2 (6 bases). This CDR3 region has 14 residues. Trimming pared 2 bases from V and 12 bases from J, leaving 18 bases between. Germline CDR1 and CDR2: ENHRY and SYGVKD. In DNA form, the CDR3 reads TGTGCCATCAGTGAGCCGGGACTTTCCATTACTCAGTATTTT. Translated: CAISEPGLSITQYF.

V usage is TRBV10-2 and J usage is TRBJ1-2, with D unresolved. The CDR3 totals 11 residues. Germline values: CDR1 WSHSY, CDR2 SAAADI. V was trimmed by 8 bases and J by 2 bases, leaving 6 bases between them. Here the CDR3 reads CASGSNYGYTF. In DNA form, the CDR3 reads TGCGCCAGCGGGTCAAACTATGGCTACACCTTC.

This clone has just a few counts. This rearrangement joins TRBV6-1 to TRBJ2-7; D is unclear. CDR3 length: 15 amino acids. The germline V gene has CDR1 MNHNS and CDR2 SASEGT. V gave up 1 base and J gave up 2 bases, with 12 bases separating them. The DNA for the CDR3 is TGTGCCAGCAGTGAAGGGGCCATCCCGGCCTACGAGCAGTACTTC. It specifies CASSEGAIPAYEQYF.

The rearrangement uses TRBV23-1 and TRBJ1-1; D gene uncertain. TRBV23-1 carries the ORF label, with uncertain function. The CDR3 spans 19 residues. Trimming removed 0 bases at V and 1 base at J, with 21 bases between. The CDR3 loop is CASSQSRKGPVVPNTEAFF. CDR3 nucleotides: TGCGCCAGCAGTCAATCGAGGAAAGGGCCGGTGGTTCCGAACACTGAAGCTTTCTTT.

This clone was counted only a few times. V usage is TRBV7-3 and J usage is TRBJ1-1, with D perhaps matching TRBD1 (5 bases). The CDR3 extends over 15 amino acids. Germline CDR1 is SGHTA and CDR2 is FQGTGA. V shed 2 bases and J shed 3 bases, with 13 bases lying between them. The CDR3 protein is CASSLAPGPYTEAFF. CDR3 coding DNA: TGTGCCAGCAGCTTAGCACCGGGGCCGTACACTGAAGCTTTCTTT.

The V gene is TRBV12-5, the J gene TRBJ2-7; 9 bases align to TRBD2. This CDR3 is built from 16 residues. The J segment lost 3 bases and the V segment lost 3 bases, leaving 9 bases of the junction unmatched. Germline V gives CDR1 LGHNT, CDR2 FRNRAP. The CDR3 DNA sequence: TGTGCTAGTGGTTTCCACCCCACTAGCGGGCGCTACGAGCAGTACTTC. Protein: CASGFHPTSGRYEQYF. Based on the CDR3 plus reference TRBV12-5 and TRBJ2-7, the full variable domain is DARVTQTPRHKVTEMGQEVTMRCQPILGHNTVFWYRQTMMQGLELLAYFRNRAPLDDSGMPKDRFSAEMPDATLATLKIQPSEPRDSAVYFCASGFHPTSGRYEQYFGPGTRLTVT.

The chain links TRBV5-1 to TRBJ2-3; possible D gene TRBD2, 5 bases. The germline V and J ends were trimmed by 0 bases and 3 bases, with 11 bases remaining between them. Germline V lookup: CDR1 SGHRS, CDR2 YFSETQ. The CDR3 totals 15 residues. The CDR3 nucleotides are TGCGCCAGCAGCTTGGAAGAGGGTAGGACAGATACGCAGTATTTT. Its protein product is CASSLEEGRTDTQYF.

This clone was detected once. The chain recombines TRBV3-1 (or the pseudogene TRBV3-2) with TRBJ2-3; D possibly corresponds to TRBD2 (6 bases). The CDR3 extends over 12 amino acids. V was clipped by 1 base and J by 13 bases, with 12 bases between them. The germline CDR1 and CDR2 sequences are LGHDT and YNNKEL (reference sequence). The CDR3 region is CASSQAAGWKYF. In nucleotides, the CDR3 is TGTGCCAGCAGCCAAGCGGCGGGATGGAAGTATTTT.

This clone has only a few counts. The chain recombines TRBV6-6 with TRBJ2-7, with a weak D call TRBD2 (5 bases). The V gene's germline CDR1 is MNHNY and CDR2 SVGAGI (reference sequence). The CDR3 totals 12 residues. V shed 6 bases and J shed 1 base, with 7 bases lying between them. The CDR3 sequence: CASRGGSYEQYF. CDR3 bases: TGTGCCAGCAGAGGAGGTTCCTACGAGCAGTACTTC.

The CDR3 loop reads CASSIGENTEAFF. The CDR3 region has the DNA TGTGCCAGTAGTATTGGGGAGAACACTGAAGCTTTCTTT. V gene TRBV19 combines with J gene TRBJ1-1; D is unresolved. Trimming pared 3 bases from V and 1 base from J, leaving 6 bases between. Germline V lookup: CDR1 LNHDA, CDR2 SQIVND (reference sequence). The CDR3 runs to 13 residues.

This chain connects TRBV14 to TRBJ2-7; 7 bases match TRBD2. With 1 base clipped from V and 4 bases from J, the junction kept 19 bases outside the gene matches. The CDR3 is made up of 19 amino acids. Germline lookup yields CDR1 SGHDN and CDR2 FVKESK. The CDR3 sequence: CASSQVTTFGGREGYEQYF. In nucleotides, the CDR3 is TGTGCCAGCAGCCAAGTAACGACTTTTGGTGGCAGGGAGGGGTACGAGCAGTACTTC.

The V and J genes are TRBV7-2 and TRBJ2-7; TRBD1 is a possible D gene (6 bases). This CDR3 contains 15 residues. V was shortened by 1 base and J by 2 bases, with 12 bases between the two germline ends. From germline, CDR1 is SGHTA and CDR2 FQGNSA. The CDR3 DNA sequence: TGTGCCAGCAGCTTAGGTCCGGACAGAACCTACGAGCAGTACTTC. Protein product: CASSLGPDRTYEQYF.

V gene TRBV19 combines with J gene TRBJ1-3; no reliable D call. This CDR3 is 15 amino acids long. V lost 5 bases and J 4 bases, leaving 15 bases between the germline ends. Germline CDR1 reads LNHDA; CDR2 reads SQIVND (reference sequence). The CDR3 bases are TGTGCCAGTAGTTCCCCCCCGGCACCCGGAAACACCATATATTTT. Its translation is CASSSPPAPGNTIYF.

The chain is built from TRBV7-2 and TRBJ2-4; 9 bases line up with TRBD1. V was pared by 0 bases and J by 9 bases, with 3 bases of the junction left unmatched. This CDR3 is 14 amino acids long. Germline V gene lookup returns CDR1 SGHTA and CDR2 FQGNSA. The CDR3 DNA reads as TGTGCCAGCAGCTTAGCTCTACAGGGGGCCATTCAGTACTTC. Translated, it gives CASSLALQGAIQYF.

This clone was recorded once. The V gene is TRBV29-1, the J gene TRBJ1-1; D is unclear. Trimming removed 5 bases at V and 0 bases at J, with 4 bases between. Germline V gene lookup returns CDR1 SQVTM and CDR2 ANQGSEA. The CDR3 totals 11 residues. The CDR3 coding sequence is TGCAGCGTTAGCTTGAACACTGAAGCTTTCTTT. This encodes CSVSLNTEAFF. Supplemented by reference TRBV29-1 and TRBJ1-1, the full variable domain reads SAVISQKPSRDICQRGTSLTIQCQVDSQVTMMFWYRQQPGQSLTLIATANQGSEATYESGFVIDKFPISRPNLTFSTLTVSNMSPEDSSIYLCSVSLNTEAFFGQGTRLTVV.

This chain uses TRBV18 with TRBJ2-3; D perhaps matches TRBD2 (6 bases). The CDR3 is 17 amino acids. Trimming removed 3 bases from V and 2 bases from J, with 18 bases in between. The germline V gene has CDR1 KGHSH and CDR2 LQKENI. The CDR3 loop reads CASSPLPAGSLTDTQYF. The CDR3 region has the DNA TGTGCCAGCTCACCCCTTCCAGCGGGCTCCCTCACAGATACGCAGTATTTT.

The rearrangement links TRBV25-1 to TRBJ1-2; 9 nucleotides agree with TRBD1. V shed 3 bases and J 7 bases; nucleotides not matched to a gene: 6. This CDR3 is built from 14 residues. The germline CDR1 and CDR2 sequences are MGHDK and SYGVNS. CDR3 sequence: CASSDRDREGGYTF. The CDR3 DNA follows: TGTGCCAGCAGTGATCGGGACAGGGAGGGTGGCTACACCTTC.

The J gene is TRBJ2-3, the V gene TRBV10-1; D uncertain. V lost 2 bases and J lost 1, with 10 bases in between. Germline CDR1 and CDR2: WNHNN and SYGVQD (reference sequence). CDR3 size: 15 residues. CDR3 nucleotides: TGCGCCAGCAGTGAGGACATCTGGGGCACAGATACGCAGTATTTT. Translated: CASSEDIWGTDTQYF.

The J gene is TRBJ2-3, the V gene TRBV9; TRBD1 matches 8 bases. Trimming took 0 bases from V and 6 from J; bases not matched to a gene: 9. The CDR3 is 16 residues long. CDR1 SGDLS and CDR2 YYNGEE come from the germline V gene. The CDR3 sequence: CASSVAPTGEGDTQYF. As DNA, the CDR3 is TGTGCCAGCAGCGTAGCTCCGACAGGGGAAGGGGATACGCAGTATTTT.

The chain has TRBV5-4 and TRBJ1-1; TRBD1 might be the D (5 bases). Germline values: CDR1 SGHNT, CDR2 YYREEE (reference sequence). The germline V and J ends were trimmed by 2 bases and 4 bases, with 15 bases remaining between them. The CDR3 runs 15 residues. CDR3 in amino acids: CASSLGTRGGTEAFF. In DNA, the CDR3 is TGTGCCAGCAGCTTAGGGACCCGAGGTGGCACTGAAGCTTTCTTT.

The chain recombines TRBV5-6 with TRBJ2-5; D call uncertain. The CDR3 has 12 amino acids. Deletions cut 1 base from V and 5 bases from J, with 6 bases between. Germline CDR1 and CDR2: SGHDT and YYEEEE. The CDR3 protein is CASSLFSETQYF. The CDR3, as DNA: TGTGCCAGCAGCTTGTTTTCGGAGACCCAGTACTTC.

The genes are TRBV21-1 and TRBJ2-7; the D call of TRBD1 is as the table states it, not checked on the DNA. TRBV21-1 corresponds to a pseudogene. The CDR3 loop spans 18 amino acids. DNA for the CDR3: TGTGCCAGCAGCAAAAGGATCCCGTTGGGGGCATTCCCCTACGAGCAGTACTTC. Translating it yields CASSKRIPLGAFPYEQYF.

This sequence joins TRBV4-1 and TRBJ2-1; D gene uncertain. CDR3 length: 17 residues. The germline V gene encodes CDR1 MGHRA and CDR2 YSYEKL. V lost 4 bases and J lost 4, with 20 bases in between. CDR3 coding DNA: TGCGCCAGCAGCCGAATGGGAACGAGGAGTAGGTACAATGAGCAGTTCTTC. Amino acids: CASSRMGTRSRYNEQFF.